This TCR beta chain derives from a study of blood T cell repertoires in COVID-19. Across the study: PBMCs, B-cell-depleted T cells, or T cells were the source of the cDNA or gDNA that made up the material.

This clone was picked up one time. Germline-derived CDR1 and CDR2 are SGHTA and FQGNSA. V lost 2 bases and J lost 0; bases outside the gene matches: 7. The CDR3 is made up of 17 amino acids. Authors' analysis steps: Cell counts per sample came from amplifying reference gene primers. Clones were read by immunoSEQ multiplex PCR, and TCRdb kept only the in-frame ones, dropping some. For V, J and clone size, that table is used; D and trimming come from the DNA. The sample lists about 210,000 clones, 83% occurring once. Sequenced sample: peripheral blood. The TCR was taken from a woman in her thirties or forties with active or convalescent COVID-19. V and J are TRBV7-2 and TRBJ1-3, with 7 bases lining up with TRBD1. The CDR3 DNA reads TGTGCCAGCAGCTTAAAAGGCAGGGACAGCTCTGGAAACACCATATATTTT. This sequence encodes CASSLKGRDSSGNTIYF.